The present entry profiles one TCR beta chain with its context. The CDR3 has 11 residues. V gave up 3 bases and J gave up 6 bases, with 6 bases separating them. Germline lookup yields CDR1 MNHNS and CDR2 SASEGT. The sample is drawn from a study of blood T cell repertoires in COVID-19. Across the whole study: The study drew acute and convalescent COVID-19 samples from the United States, Italy and Spain. Nucleic acid was either cDNA or gDNA, and it came from T cells, B-cell-depleted T cells, or PBMCs.

Original processing methods: Amplification of reference gene primers was used by the study to estimate nucleated cell counts. Only in-frame clones appear in the TCRdb table, and some are missing; sequencing was by immunoSEQ multiplex PCR. The D gene and trimming were derived from the DNA, and the V and J assignments and clone size from that table. The data show some 96,000 clones, 70% to 90% seen once. The chain recombines TRBV6-1 with TRBJ2-7, with D perhaps matching TRBD1 (5 bases). The sequenced sample consisted of peripheral blood. This receptor was taken from a human donor in a cohort sampled during active COVID-19. CDR3 protein: CASSDRVEQYF. The CDR3 DNA is TGTGCCAGCAGTGACAGGGTCGAGCAGTACTTC.